Listed here is a single T cell receptor (beta chain). V lost 5 bases, J lost 6 bases, and 7 bases lay in between. The CDR3 totals 12 residues. CDR1 and CDR2 from the germline V gene are MNHEY and SVGAGI. These data are taken from a study of blood T cell repertoires in COVID-19. The Seattle patients, enrolled during active infection, were followed longitudinally. The method was immunoSEQ multiplex PCR; TCRdb's version includes in-frame clones alone and lacks a portion of them. The sample lists 250,000 to 400,000 clones, about 91% occurring once. This sequence originates from a woman younger than 45 with COVID-19, enrolled during active disease. The chain combines TRBV6-5 with TRBJ1-4; D is uncertain. Sample: peripheral blood. CDR3 nucleotides: TGTGCCAGCAGTCCTCCCGATGAAAAACTGTTTTTT. Protein sequence: CASSPPDEKLFF.